This TCR beta chain was identified during a study of shared clonotypes between healthy human individuals. Authors' processing steps: In the immunoSEQ data, sequences were junction-only and lacked quality scores, so filtering differed. Clones were sequenced by immunoSEQ multiplex PCR, and TCRdb holds only the in-frame ones, with some missing. V and J calls and clone size follow that table, whereas D and trimming were derived from the DNA. Here the sample spans 70,000 to 95,000 clones, 50% to 70% being singletons. Nashville, Tennessee was home to all donors, each a Caucasian adult. CD8 memory merged CD45RO+ cells and CCR7-negative CD45RA+ TemRA cells into one population. Trimming took off 5 bases at V and 4 bases at J, with 12 bases between the two ends. Germline V lookup: CDR1 SGHDT, CDR2 YYEEEE. The CDR3 length is 13 residues. Points from the study as a whole: With four donors compared, 5% to 5.5% of naive CD4 clonotypes were shared.

This clone was picked up a small number of times. Its target is not known. This sequence originates from a man aged 30 to 39 in good health. The chain carries TRBV5-6 and TRBJ1-2, with D uncertain. Sequencing was carried out using memory CD8+ T cells sorted from blood. The subset is: CD45RO+ cells pooled with CCR7-negative TemRA cells. Written as DNA, the CDR3 is TGTGCCAGCAGACCGACTGGTGTCTATGGCTACACCTTC. As protein: CASRPTGVYGYTF. The variable domain in full, completed from reference TRBV5-6 and TRBJ1-2, reads DAGVTQSPTHLIKTRGQQVTLRCSPKSGHDTVSWYQQALGQGPQFIFQYYEEEERQRGNFPDRFSGHQFPNYSSELNVNALLLGDSALYLCASRPTGVYGYTFGSGTRLTVV.